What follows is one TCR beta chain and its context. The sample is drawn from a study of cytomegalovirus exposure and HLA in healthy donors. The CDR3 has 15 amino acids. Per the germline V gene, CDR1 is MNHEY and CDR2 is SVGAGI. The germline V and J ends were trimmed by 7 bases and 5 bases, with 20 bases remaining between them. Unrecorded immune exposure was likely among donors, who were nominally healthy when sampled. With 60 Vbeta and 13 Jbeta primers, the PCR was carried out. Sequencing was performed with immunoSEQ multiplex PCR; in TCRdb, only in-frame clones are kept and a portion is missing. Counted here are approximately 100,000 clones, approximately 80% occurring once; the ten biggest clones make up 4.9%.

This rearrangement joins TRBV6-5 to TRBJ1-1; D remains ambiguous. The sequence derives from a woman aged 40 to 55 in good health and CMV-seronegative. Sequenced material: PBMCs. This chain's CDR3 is CASNRGLTRRTEAFF. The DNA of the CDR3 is TGTGCCAGCAACCGAGGGTTAACCAGGAGGACTGAAGCTTTCTTT.